Below, 20 T cell receptor beta chains from the same sample are listed, as sequenced in a study of blood T cell repertoires in COVID-19. The repertoire was sequenced with immunoSEQ multiplex PCR; TCRdb's copy has only in-frame clones and lacks some. The sample lists roughly 80,000 clones; more than 75% were seen once. Sample: peripheral blood. All receptors come from a human donor in a cohort sampled during active COVID-19.

Of note for this clone: Mismatch with germline at one junction end may stem from a read error. V usage is TRBV7-7 and J usage is TRBJ2-5; 10 nucleotides align to TRBD1. Germline V gene lookup returns CDR1 SSHAT and CDR2 FNYEAQ (reference sequence). The CDR3 has 14 residues. This CDR3 is CASSLGTGEETQYF. The DNA of the CDR3 is TGTGCTAGCAGCTTGGGGACAGGGGAAGAGACCCAGTACTTC.

The chain couples TRBV7-2 to TRBJ2-3, with TRBD2 as a possible D gene (5 bases). The V and J ends lost 1 base and 2 bases respectively, with 7 bases between them. Germline V lookup: CDR1 SGHTA, CDR2 FQGNSA. The CDR3 extends over 14 amino acids. In nucleotides, the CDR3 is TGTGCCAGCAGCTTAGGACTAAACACAGATACGCAGTATTTT. It is translated as CASSLGLNTDTQYF. The full variable domain, completed using reference TRBV7-2 and TRBJ2-3, is GAGVSQSPSNKVTEKGKDVELRCDPISGHTALYWYRQSLGQGLEFLIYFQGNSAPDKSGLPSDRFSAERTGGSVSTLTIQRTQQEDSAVYLCASSLGLNTDTQYFGPGTRLTVL.

Comments on this clone: Additional DNA sequences in this sample encode the identical CDR3. J is TRBJ1-1 and V is TRBV10-1; D may be TRBD1 (5 bases). Germline loops: CDR1 WNHNN, CDR2 SYGVQD (reference sequence). V was pared by 6 bases and J by 2 bases, with 10 bases between. The length of the CDR3 is 13 residues. The CDR3 DNA follows: TGCGCCAGCAGACCCGACAGAAACACTGAAGCTTTCTTT. As protein: CASRPDRNTEAFF.

The chain recombines TRBV5-1 with TRBJ2-5; TRBD1 matches at 11 bases. This CDR3 comprises 16 residues. Losses at the gene ends were 4 bases for V and 6 bases for J; bases not matched to a gene: 11. Germline V CDR1 and CDR2: SGHRS, YFSETQ. In nucleotides, the CDR3 is TGCGCCAGCAGCAGCGGAAGGGACAGGGGGTGGCAGACCCAGTACTTC. Amino acid sequence: CASSSGRDRGWQTQYF.

This chain links TRBV28 with TRBJ1-2, with a weak D call TRBD1 (6 bases). The CDR3 runs 12 residues. The germline V gene has CDR1 MDHEN and CDR2 SYDVKM. V was shortened by 10 bases and J by 3 bases, with 12 bases between the two germline ends. The CDR3 DNA follows: TGTGCCACTCAATCAGGGGACTATGGCTACACCTTC. Its protein is CATQSGDYGYTF.

CDR3 residues: CASSLPSGRNNEQFF. CDR3 nucleotides: TGTGCCAGCAGCTTGCCTAGCGGGAGAAACAATGAGCAGTTCTTC. V gene TRBV5-4 combines with J gene TRBJ2-1; 10 positions match TRBD2. The germline V gene has CDR1 SGHNT and CDR2 YYREEE (reference sequence). This CDR3 comprises 15 residues. V lost 1 base, J lost 5 bases, and 3 bases stayed unmatched. The variable domain in full, completed from reference TRBV5-4 and TRBJ2-1, reads ETGVTQSPTHLIKTRGQQVTLRCSSQSGHNTVSWYQQALGQGPQFIFQYYREEENGRGNFPPRFSGLQFPNYSSELNVNALELDDSALYLCASSLPSGRNNEQFFGPGTRLTVL.

The genes are TRBV5-1 and TRBJ1-2, with no clear D. The CDR3 is made up of 13 amino acids. Trimming left V 0 bases short and J 5 bases short, with 8 bases between. Germline V CDR1 and CDR2: SGHRS, YFSETQ. CDR3 residues: CASSLGHTYGYTF. The CDR3 region has the DNA TGCGCCAGCAGCTTGGGACATACGTATGGCTACACCTTC.

The chain is built from TRBV6-1 and TRBJ1-1, with 8 bases lining up with TRBD1. In germline, CDR1 is MNHNS, CDR2 SASEGT. J was trimmed by 0 bases and V by 6 bases; bases with no gene match: 3. This CDR3 is built from 14 residues. CDR3 protein: CASRKTGVNTEAFF. Written as DNA, the CDR3 is TGTGCCAGCAGAAAGACAGGGGTGAACACTGAAGCTTTCTTT.

The V call is TRBV28, the J call TRBJ2-5, with no clear D. The V and J ends lost 3 bases and 5 bases respectively, with 13 bases between them. The germline gives CDR1 MDHEN, CDR2 SYDVKM. This CDR3 is built from 14 residues. Here the CDR3 reads CASSFRMSVETQYF. For the CDR3, the DNA is TGTGCCAGCAGTTTTCGTATGTCTGTGGAGACCCAGTACTTC.

This clone appeared a single time. The V and J genes are TRBV7-8 and TRBJ1-2; 11 nucleotides match TRBD1. The CDR3 covers 14 residues. CDR1 is SGHVS, CDR2 FQNEAQ, per germline. V lost 5 bases, J lost 8 bases, and 7 bases stayed unmatched. The CDR3 protein is CASSPRTGGRGYTF. CDR3 nucleotide sequence: TGTGCCAGCAGCCCCAGGACAGGGGGCCGGGGCTACACCTTC.

This clone has only a few counts. V is TRBV20-1 and J is TRBJ2-7, with D maybe TRBD1 (6 bases). Trimming removed 3 bases from V and 4 bases from J, with 13 bases in between. This CDR3 spans 13 amino acids. CDR1 and CDR2 from the germline V gene are DFQATT and SNEGSKA (reference sequence). In DNA, the CDR3 is TGCAGTGCTAGTGTACAGGGTGGGTACGAGCAGTACTTC. It translates to CSASVQGGYEQYF.

This clone was seen at least ten times. The V and J genes are TRBV10-1 and TRBJ1-1; tentative D call: TRBD1 (6 bases). CDR1 WNHNN and CDR2 SYGVQD come from the germline V gene (reference sequence). With 3 bases removed from V and 4 bases from J, the gap between germline ends came to 15 bases. CDR3 length: 15 amino acids. The CDR3 DNA reads TGCGCCAGCAGTGACCCGGGCCGAGGGGGCACTGAAGCTTTCTTT. It yields the protein CASSDPGRGGTEAFF.

The J gene is TRBJ2-7, the V gene TRBV10-1, with unresolved D. This CDR3 has 13 amino acids. The germline V gene encodes CDR1 WNHNN and CDR2 SYGVQD (reference sequence). Deletions cut 2 bases from V and 3 bases from J, with 8 bases between. The CDR3 sequence is CASSEGLNYEQYF. CDR3 DNA sequence: TGCGCCAGCAGTGAGGGGCTCAACTACGAGCAGTACTTC.

The chain carries TRBV3-1 (or the pseudogene TRBV3-2) and TRBJ2-1, with 10 bases lining up with TRBD1. The V gene end was trimmed by 2 bases and the J gene end by 11 bases; junction bases not matched to a gene: 6. The CDR3 is 14 amino acids. Germline values: CDR1 LGHDT, CDR2 YNNKEL (reference sequence). The CDR3 spells CASSQSDRGGQQFF. DNA for the CDR3: TGTGCCAGCAGCCAATCGGACAGGGGGGGACAGCAGTTCTTC.

This sequence joins TRBV2 and TRBJ1-3; 7 nucleotides match TRBD1. The CDR3 loop spans 15 amino acids. Germline CDR1 SNHLY, CDR2 FYNNEI. V lost 8 bases and J lost 4; bases outside the gene matches: 11. CDR3 nucleotides: TGTGCCAGCTTGGGGTTGAGGGGGCAAGGAAACACCATATATTTT. Translation: CASLGLRGQGNTIYF.

The V call is TRBV5-6, the J call TRBJ1-1, with D unclear. The V and J ends lost 4 bases and 5 bases respectively, with 15 bases between them. The CDR3 has 14 amino acids. Germline V gives CDR1 SGHDT, CDR2 YYEEEE. For the CDR3, the DNA is TGTGCCAGCAGCCCTGGACGGGCGGGGACTGAAGCTTTCTTT. This codes for CASSPGRAGTEAFF. Drawing the rest from reference TRBV5-6 and TRBJ1-1, the complete variable domain is DAGVTQSPTHLIKTRGQQVTLRCSPKSGHDTVSWYQQALGQGPQFIFQYYEEEERQRGNFPDRFSGHQFPNYSSELNVNALLLGDSALYLCASSPGRAGTEAFFGQGTRLTVV.

This clone was seen ten or more times. The V call is TRBV12-5, the J call TRBJ1-1, with 7 bases lining up with TRBD1. The CDR3 is 12 amino acids. Unmatched junction bases numbered 3, after V lost 1 base and J lost 10 bases. CDR1 and CDR2 (germline): LGHNT, FRNRAP. In DNA, the CDR3 is TGTGCTAGTGGTTTGGGCCAGGGGGGAGCTTTCTTT. Its protein is CASGLGQGGAFF.

This rearrangement joins TRBV7-2 to TRBJ1-2; D is ambiguous. Deletions cut 5 bases from V and 7 bases from J, with 8 bases between. This CDR3 has 11 residues. Germline V gene data show CDR1 as SGHTA and CDR2 as FQGNSA. CDR3 DNA: TGTGCCAGCAGCCCCCTATTTGGCTACACCTTC. This codes for CASSPLFGYTF.

The chain combines TRBV3-1 (or the pseudogene TRBV3-2) with TRBJ1-3, with 10 bases aligning to TRBD1. V dropped 4 bases and J dropped 5; count of bases not matched to a gene: 8. Germline V gene sequence: CDR1 LGHDT, CDR2 YNNKEL (reference sequence). The CDR3 is 16 amino acids. The DNA of the CDR3 is TGTGCCAGCAGCCTTACGACAGGGGGCCGGAGAAACACCATATATTTT. The encoded protein is CASSLTTGGRRNTIYF.

This rearrangement joins TRBV13 to TRBJ2-3; maybe TRBD1 (5 bases). The CDR3 spans 12 residues. Germline lookup yields CDR1 PRHDT and CDR2 FYEKMQ (reference sequence). Trimming removed 5 bases at V and 6 bases at J, with 9 bases between. CDR3 sequence: CASSIWGDTQYF. The CDR3 nucleotides read TGTGCCAGCAGCATCTGGGGCGATACGCAGTATTTT.